This entry lists 9 T cell receptor beta chains sequenced from one sample in a study of Graves' ophthalmopathy and Graves' hyperthyroidism (dated by TCRdb to 2017 to 2018). TCRdb shows the sequencer as Illumina HiSeq 2000. For repertoire sequencing, the TCR beta CDR3 regions were amplified from RNA transcripts. The first round of RT-PCR was done with HTBI primers and the Qiagen OneStep RT-PCR kit, and was followed by a second round of multiplex PCR, then size selection and purification. TCRdb reran the public reads through fastp at Q25 and MiXCR, keeping productive beta chains. Merged by CDR3 protein, the rows form single entries marked with the most common genes and DNA. The sample table lists 400,000 to 450,000 distinct CDR3 sequences, 20% to 25% of them with a count of one. Roughly 3% of the sample is taken by the ten largest. What was sequenced was peripheral blood. These receptors were taken from a young woman with stable Graves' hyperthyroidism. Donor details come from another sample of the same person, matched by shared clones.

The chain uses TRBV12-3 or TRBV12-4 and TRBJ1-2; 7 bases fit TRBD1. The V gene end was trimmed by 5 bases and the J gene end by 4 bases; junction bases not matched to a gene: 7. The CDR3 runs 14 residues. The CDR3 reads CASSPQGMGYGYTF. The CDR3 DNA is TGTGCCAGCAGTCCACAGGGGATGGGCTATGGCTACACCTTC.

This clonotype was seen repeatedly, ten times or more. The V gene is TRBV6-2 or TRBV6-3, the J gene TRBJ2-5, with a tentative D call TRBD1 (6 bases). The germline V gene encodes CDR1 MNHEY and CDR2 SVGEGT. The CDR3 has 16 amino acids. V dropped 5 bases and J dropped 2 bases, with 18 bases sitting between them. This chain's CDR3 is CASSSLRDILQETQYF. Written as DNA, the CDR3 is TGTGCCAGCAGTAGCCTCCGGGACATCCTTCAAGAGACCCAGTACTTC.

The V gene is TRBV28, the J gene TRBJ2-5; no firm D call. Germline V gives CDR1 MDHEN, CDR2 SYDVKM. V shed 5 bases and J shed 4 bases, with 14 bases lying between them. The CDR3 is made up of 14 amino acids. CDR3 loop: CASSPFAERETQYF. The CDR3 bases are TGTGCCAGCAGTCCCTTTGCGGAGAGAGAGACCCAGTACTTC.

This clonotype was seen at least ten times. The rearrangement links TRBV28 to TRBJ2-7, with TRBD2 matching 11 bases. This CDR3 has 18 residues. The ends lost 6 bases at V and 1 base at J; junction bases unmatched: 14. Per germline, CDR1 MDHEN and CDR2 SYDVKM. CDR3 DNA sequence: TGTGCCAGCAGCCCGGGACTAGCGGACTCACTTTATTCCTACGAGCAGTACTTC. It is translated as CASSPGLADSLYSYEQYF.

V and J are TRBV27 and TRBJ2-7; possible D gene TRBD2, 6 bases. CDR1 and CDR2 (germline): MNHEY, SMNVEV (reference sequence). Trimming removed 3 bases at V and 6 bases at J, with 15 bases between. This CDR3 is built from 14 residues. CDR3 nucleotide sequence: TGTGCCAGCAGTTTGGGCGGGGCCCTCGGCGAGCAGTACTTC. Translating gives CASSLGGALGEQYF.

The V and J genes are TRBV4-3 and TRBJ2-2; 7 nucleotides match TRBD2. The CDR3 is made up of 17 amino acids. The germline gives CDR1 LGHNA, CDR2 YSLEER. V lost 0 bases to trimming and J lost 3 bases; unmatched junction nucleotides: 7. This chain's CDR3 is CASSQDSREVDTGELFF. DNA for the CDR3: TGCGCCAGCAGCCAAGATAGTCGGGAGGTAGACACCGGGGAGCTGTTTTTT.

This clonotype showed up many times. The CDR3 here is CASSDRGLWGYTF. The CDR3 nucleotides are TGTGCCAGCAGTGACAGGGGGCTCTGGGGCTACACCTTC. The chain couples TRBV6-1 to TRBJ1-2; TRBD1 matches at 8 bases. Germline assignment: CDR1 MNHNS and CDR2 SASEGT. Trimming at V came to 3 bases and at J to 8 bases, leaving 5 bases not matched to a gene. The CDR3 totals 13 residues.

J is TRBJ2-7 and V is TRBV7-2; a possible D gene is TRBD2 (5 bases). CDR3 length: 13 amino acids. Germline assignment: CDR1 SGHTA and CDR2 FQGNSA. With 5 bases removed from V and 7 bases from J, the gap between germline ends came to 15 bases. The CDR3 nucleotides are TGTGCCAGCAGCGCGGGTGTCTTGTGGGAGCAGTACTTC. It yields the protein CASSAGVLWEQYF.

The chain uses TRBV28 and TRBJ1-1; possible D gene TRBD1, 5 bases. The CDR3 is 15 residues long. Per germline, CDR1 MDHEN and CDR2 SYDVKM. Trimming removed 5 bases at V and 0 bases at J, with 13 bases between. The CDR3 region has the DNA TGTGCCAGCAGTCGACGAAGGGGAATGAACACTGAAGCTTTCTTT. Amino acids: CASSRRRGMNTEAFF. The full variable domain, rest sourced from reference TRBV28 and TRBJ1-1, is DVKVTQSSRYLVKRTGEKVFLECVQDMDHENMFWYRQDPGLGLRLIYFSYDVKMKEKGDIPEGYSVSREKKERFSLILESASTNQTSMYLCASSRRRGMNTEAFFGQGTRLTVV.